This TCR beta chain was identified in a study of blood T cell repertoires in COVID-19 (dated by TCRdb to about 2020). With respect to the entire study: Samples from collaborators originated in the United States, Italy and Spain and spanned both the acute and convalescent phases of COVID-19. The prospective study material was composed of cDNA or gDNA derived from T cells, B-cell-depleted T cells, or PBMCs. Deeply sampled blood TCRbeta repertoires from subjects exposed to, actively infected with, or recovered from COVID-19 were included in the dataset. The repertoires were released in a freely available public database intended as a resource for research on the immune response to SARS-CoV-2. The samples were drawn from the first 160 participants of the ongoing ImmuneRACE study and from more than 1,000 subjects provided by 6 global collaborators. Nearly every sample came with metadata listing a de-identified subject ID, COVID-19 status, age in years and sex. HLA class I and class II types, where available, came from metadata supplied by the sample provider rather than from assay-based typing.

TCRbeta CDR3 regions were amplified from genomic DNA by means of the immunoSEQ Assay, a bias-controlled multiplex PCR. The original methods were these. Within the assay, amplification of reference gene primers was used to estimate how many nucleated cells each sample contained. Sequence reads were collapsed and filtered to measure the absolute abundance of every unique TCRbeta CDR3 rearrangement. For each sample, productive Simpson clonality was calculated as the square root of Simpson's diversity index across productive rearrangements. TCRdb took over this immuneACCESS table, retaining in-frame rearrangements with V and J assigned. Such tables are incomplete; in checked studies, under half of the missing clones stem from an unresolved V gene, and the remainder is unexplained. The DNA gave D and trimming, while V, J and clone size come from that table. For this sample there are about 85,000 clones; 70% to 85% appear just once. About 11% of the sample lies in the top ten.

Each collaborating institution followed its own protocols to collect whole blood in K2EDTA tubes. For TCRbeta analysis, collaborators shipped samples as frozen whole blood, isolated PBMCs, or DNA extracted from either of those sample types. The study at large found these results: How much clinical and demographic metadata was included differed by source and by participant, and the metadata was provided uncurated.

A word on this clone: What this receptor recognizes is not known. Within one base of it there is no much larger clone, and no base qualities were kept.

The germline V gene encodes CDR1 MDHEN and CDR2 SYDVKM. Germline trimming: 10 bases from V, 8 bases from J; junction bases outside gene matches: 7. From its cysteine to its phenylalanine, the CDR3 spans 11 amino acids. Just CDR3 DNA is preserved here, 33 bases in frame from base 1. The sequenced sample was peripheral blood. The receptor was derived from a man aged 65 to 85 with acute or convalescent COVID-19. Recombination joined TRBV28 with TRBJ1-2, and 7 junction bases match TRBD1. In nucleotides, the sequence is TGTGCCACCGACAGGGTAGGCGGCTACACCTTC. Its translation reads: CATDRVGGYTF.